The 18 T cell receptor beta chains below come from one sample, sequenced in a study of T-cell reconstitution after alpha-beta-depleted transplantation in children. Unique molecular identifiers were incorporated into the prepared TCRbeta library. TCRdb called the PCR reads again in MiXCR, with one record for every CDR3 protein. The sample has around 600,000 distinct CDR3 sequences; around 23% are singletons. Sequencing used PBMCs, mostly from graft donor cells, obtained 360 days after TCRalphabeta/CD19-depleted stem cell transplant. These receptors were obtained from a boy in the first two years of life who had a stem cell transplant for acute myeloid leukemia, so the T cells may come from the graft donor.

This clonotype has only a few counts. V usage is TRBV24-1 and J usage is TRBJ2-1, with 7 bases lining up with TRBD2. CDR1 KGHDR and CDR2 SFDVKD come from the germline V gene. The CDR3 runs 16 residues. V shed 3 bases and J 4 bases; nucleotides not matched to a gene: 8. The CDR3 loop reads CATSDGGGIRYNEQFF. The CDR3 region has the DNA TGTGCCACCAGTGATGGGGGGGGGATTCGATACAATGAGCAGTTCTTC.

This clonotype has more than one count but fewer than ten. The chain is built from TRBV12-3 or TRBV12-4 and TRBJ1-6; D might be TRBD1 (6 bases). V lost 2 bases and J lost 10, with 12 bases in between. The CDR3 totals 14 residues. The CDR3, as DNA: TGTGCCAGCAGTTTATACAGGGATGGCTCACCCCTCCACTTT. Amino acids: CASSLYRDGSPLHF.

The genes are TRBV21-1 and TRBJ1-1; the table's D gene call, TRBD1, was not cross checked with the DNA. TRBV21-1 corresponds to a pseudogene. The CDR3 is made up of 18 amino acids. CDR3 sequence reads: CASSKLCPCHRENTEAFF. Written as DNA, the CDR3 is TGTGCCAGCAGCAAACTCTGTCCGTGCCACCGGGAAAACACTGAAGCTTTCTTT.

The genes are TRBV20-1 and TRBJ2-4; 7 nucleotides agree with TRBD1. The V gene end was trimmed by 6 bases and the J gene end by 5 bases; junction bases not matched to a gene: 19. The CDR3 extends over 17 amino acids. In germline, CDR1 is DFQATT, CDR2 SNEGSKA (reference sequence). The CDR3 nucleotides are TGCAGTGCCACGGGACAGTTTCCCTCCCTTCTCCAAAACATTCAGTACTTC. It codes for CSATGQFPSLLQNIQYF.

The table lists this clonotype with a few counts. The chain has TRBV20-1 and TRBJ2-7; 9 positions agree with TRBD1. This CDR3 has 13 amino acids. Looked up from germline, CDR1 is DFQATT and CDR2 is SNEGSKA (reference sequence). V lost 6 bases and J lost 7; bases outside the gene matches: 10. CDR3 sequence reads: CSALVTGGREQYF. The CDR3 DNA reads as TGCAGTGCCCTGGTGACAGGGGGTAGGGAGCAGTACTTC.

This clonotype was recorded at least ten times. The J gene is TRBJ1-2, the V gene TRBV7-9; D remains ambiguous. CDR3 length: 13 amino acids. V lost 2 bases, J lost 2 bases, and 6 bases lay in between. From germline, CDR1 is SEHNR and CDR2 FQNEAQ (reference sequence). CDR3 nucleotides: TGTGCCAGCAGCTTAACAACAAACTATGGCTACACCTTC. This sequence encodes CASSLTTNYGYTF.

This chain links TRBV29-1 with TRBJ1-1; D may be TRBD1 (5 bases). Trimming took off 0 bases at V and 1 base at J, with 9 bases between the two ends. The CDR3 is 14 residues long. Germline-derived CDR1 and CDR2 are SQVTM and ANQGSEA. The chain's CDR3 is CSVEERGRNTEAFF. The CDR3 DNA sequence: TGCAGCGTTGAAGAAAGGGGTAGGAACACTGAAGCTTTCTTT.

This clonotype was detected only once. The rearrangement links TRBV11-2 to TRBJ2-1; 14 bases agree with TRBD2. The trim removed 1 base at V and 4 bases at J, leaving 6 bases unmatched. Per germline, CDR1 SGHAT and CDR2 FQNNGV. CDR3 length equals 18 residues. CDR3: CASSLGGTSGGVYNEQFF. CDR3 in DNA: TGTGCCAGCAGCTTAGGCGGGACTAGCGGGGGTGTTTACAATGAGCAGTTCTTC.

The chain links TRBV5-1 to TRBJ2-1; the D gene is possibly TRBD1 (6 bases). This CDR3 has 16 residues. Germline assignment: CDR1 SGHRS and CDR2 YFSETQ. V was clipped by 0 bases and J by 2 bases, with 12 bases between them. CDR3 DNA sequence: TGCGCCAGCAGCTTGGGGGGGCGGAGTACCTACAATGAGCAGTTCTTC. This gives the protein CASSLGGRSTYNEQFF.

The sample holds a few counts of this clonotype. The rearrangement joins TRBV7-2 to TRBJ2-5; weak D call: TRBD2 (6 bases). Trimming shortened V by 5 bases and J by 3 bases, and 16 bases separated the two germline ends. The CDR3 totals 15 residues. Germline V gene sequence: CDR1 SGHTA, CDR2 FQGNSA. Here the CDR3 reads CASSPGGAGEETQYF. In nucleotides, the CDR3 is TGTGCCAGCAGCCCCGGCGGGGCAGGAGAAGAGACCCAGTACTTC.

This sequence joins TRBV2 and TRBJ2-5; TRBD2 matches at 14 bases. Losses at the gene ends were 5 bases for V and 4 bases for J; bases not matched to a gene: 3. CDR1 SNHLY and CDR2 FYNNEI come from the germline V gene. The CDR3 loop spans 15 amino acids. CDR3 loop: CASSSTSGRGETQYF. CDR3 DNA: TGTGCCAGCAGTTCGACTAGCGGGAGGGGAGAGACCCAGTACTTC.

This clonotype showed up just a few times. This sequence joins TRBV20-1 and TRBJ2-7, with D perhaps being TRBD1 or TRBD2 (5 bases each). Germline V gives CDR1 DFQATT, CDR2 SNEGSKA (reference sequence). Deletions cut 3 bases from V and 4 bases from J, with 16 bases between. The CDR3 runs to 14 residues. The CDR3 region has the DNA TGCAGTGCTAGCGAACCGGGACGGGTTTACGAGCAGTACTTC. Translation: CSASEPGRVYEQYF.

Ten or more counts support this clonotype. The V gene is TRBV20-1, the J gene TRBJ2-1; 9 bases align to TRBD2. V lost 6 bases and J lost 8; bases outside the gene matches: 5. Looked up from germline, CDR1 is DFQATT and CDR2 is SNEGSKA (reference sequence). This CDR3 spans 12 amino acids. The CDR3 protein is CSAGGGADEQFF. CDR3 DNA sequence: TGCAGTGCGGGCGGGGGGGCAGATGAGCAGTTCTTC.

The chain couples TRBV4-3 to TRBJ2-2; 7 bases are shared with TRBD1. V dropped 4 bases and J dropped 5; count of bases not matched to a gene: 4. The CDR3 consists of 14 residues. The germline V gene has CDR1 LGHNA and CDR2 YSLEER. CDR3 DNA sequence: TGCGCCAGCAGCCCTGGCAGGGGGACCGGGGAGCTGTTTTTT. Its protein product is CASSPGRGTGELFF.

Comments on this clonotype: Because it lacks the conserved phenylalanine or tryptophan at the end, this CDR3 is likely a read error. This chain joins TRBV6-5 and TRBJ1-2; TRBD1 matches 7 bases. Germline loops: CDR1 MNHEY, CDR2 SVGAGI. The length of the CDR3 is 14 residues. V lost 4 bases, J lost 8 bases, and 10 bases stayed unmatched. In DNA, the CDR3 is TGTGCCAGCAGTTGGGACAGCGGAACAAGAGGCTACACCTCC. This gives the protein CASSWDSGTRGYTS.

This clonotype was seen once. The genes are TRBV20-1 and TRBJ1-2, with D perhaps matching TRBD1 (5 bases). The ends were cut back, 0 bases at V and 2 bases at J, with 13 bases in the middle. The germline CDR1 and CDR2 sequences are DFQATT and SNEGSKA (reference sequence). This CDR3 spans 15 amino acids. CDR3 in DNA: TGCAGTGCTAGAGATACCCAGGGTCCCAACTATGGCTACACCTTC. Residues: CSARDTQGPNYGYTF.

The CDR3 nucleotides read TGTGCCAGCAGCCCGGACAGGTCACCCCTCCACTTT. Protein product: CASSPDRSPLHF. V and J are TRBV5-5 and TRBJ1-6, with 7 bases lining up with TRBD1. The V gene end was trimmed by 4 bases and the J gene end by 10 bases; junction bases not matched to a gene: 2. Germline V gives CDR1 SGHKS, CDR2 YYEKEE (reference sequence). The CDR3 covers 12 residues.

This clonotype came up many times. The CDR3 spells CASSFVSSSQETQYF. CDR3 nucleotides: TGTGCCAGCAGCTTTGTGAGTTCCTCTCAAGAGACCCAGTACTTC. The rearrangement uses TRBV7-2 and TRBJ2-5, with D hard to call. V shed 3 bases and J shed 2 bases, with 13 bases lying between them. The CDR3 is 15 amino acids. Germline CDR1 SGHTA, CDR2 FQGNSA.